This TCR beta chain was sequenced for a study of graft-versus-host responses after intestinal transplantation. The protocol was immunoSEQ multiplex PCR, while the TCRdb copy is restricted to in-frame clones and leaves out a portion. This repertoire shows roughly 60,000 clones, around 91% found once; its top ten account for approximately 2.9%. Sequenced material: PBMCs, taken almost 120 days after intestinal transplantation. The receptor was derived from a human patient who received an intestinal transplant, so some T cells may come from the graft donor.

CDR3 region: CAIRAPEEWYNEQFF. The CDR3 DNA is TGTGCCATCAGGGCACCGGAAGAGTGGTACAATGAGCAGTTCTTC. The chain employs TRBV10-3 and TRBJ2-1; D is uncertain. Per germline, CDR1 ENHRY and CDR2 SYGVKD. The CDR3 consists of 15 residues. With 6 bases removed from V and 4 bases from J, the gap between germline ends came to 16 bases.